The source of this T cell receptor (beta chain) is a study of cytomegalovirus exposure and HLA in healthy donors. Whole-study findings and limits: In vitro assays verified that a few CMV-associated chains recognized CMV antigens specifically.

Primers for the PCR totalled 60 Vbeta and 13 Jbeta. Clones were sequenced by immunoSEQ multiplex PCR, and TCRdb holds only the in-frame ones, with some missing. The sample has some 170,000 clones, 65% to 80% seen once. CDR3 length: 13 amino acids. CDR1 SQVTM and CDR2 ANQGSEA come from the germline V gene. Remarks on this clone: Its target is unknown. The junction and the germline gene differ at one end; a read error may be behind it.

The sample comprised PBMCs. The sequence came from a man between 40 and 49 years old in good health and CMV-seronegative. V usage is TRBV29-1 and J usage is TRBJ2-6, with 7 nucleotides matching TRBD2. The CDR3, as DNA: TGCAGCGTTCACCTGGGAGGGGCCAACGGCCTGACTTTC. Translating it yields CSVHLGGANGLTF.